The 17 T cell receptor beta chains below were found in one sample sequenced in a study of blood T cell repertoires in COVID-19. Libraries were prepared by immunoSEQ multiplex PCR; TCRdb keeps only in-frame clonotypes and omits some of them. This table holds around 50,000 clones, about 87% found once. Sequencing used peripheral blood. These receptors all stem from a human donor in a cohort sampled during active COVID-19.

This clone was counted a single time. The chain couples TRBV20-1 to TRBJ2-7, with D perhaps TRBD2 (6 bases). The CDR3 covers 14 residues. The V gene lost 3 bases and the J gene lost 3 bases, with 15 bases spanning the gap. The germline V gene has CDR1 DFQATT and CDR2 SNEGSKA (reference sequence). CDR3 in DNA: TGCAGTGCTAGTGACTTTGGGGGAGGCTACGAGCAGTACTTC. As protein: CSASDFGGGYEQYF.

This chain uses TRBV14 with TRBJ2-2; D is ambiguous. The germline gives CDR1 SGHDN, CDR2 FVKESK. This CDR3 region has 15 residues. The V gene lost 2 bases and the J gene lost 5 bases, with 12 bases spanning the gap. CDR3 loop: CASSQMYGETGELFF. CDR3 nucleotides: TGTGCCAGCAGCCAAATGTACGGAGAGACCGGGGAGCTGTTTTTT.

The rearrangement links TRBV18 to TRBJ1-2, with D tentatively TRBD1 (6 bases). The CDR3 covers 13 residues. Germline V CDR1 and CDR2: KGHSH, LQKENI. Trimming cost V 6 bases and J 5 bases, with 13 bases left between them. The CDR3 DNA sequence: TGTGCCAGCTCCACAGGGTCGGGGTATGGCTACACCTTC. It encodes CASSTGSGYGYTF.

The gene calls are TRBV6-5 and TRBJ1-3; 11 positions match TRBD1. The germline V gene encodes CDR1 MNHEY and CDR2 SVGAGI. The V segment lost 6 bases and the J segment 4 bases; nucleotides outside the gene matches: 5. The CDR3 contains 15 residues. The CDR3 is CASRGGQGVGNTIYF. The CDR3 nucleotides are TGTGCCAGCAGGGGGGGACAGGGGGTCGGAAACACCATATATTTT.

This clone turned up a few times. The rearrangement uses TRBV3-1 (or the pseudogene TRBV3-2) and TRBJ2-7, with 12 bases fitting TRBD2. The CDR3 contains 12 residues. Germline CDR1 is LGHDT and CDR2 is YNNKEL (reference sequence). The J segment lost 11 bases and the V segment lost 8 bases, leaving 7 bases of the junction unmatched. The CDR3, as DNA: TGTGCCAGCGGACGACTAGCGGGAGACAAGTACTTC. Translation: CASGRLAGDKYF.

The rearrangement joins TRBV6-1 to TRBJ1-5, with D possibly TRBD1 on 6 matching bases. Germline assignment: CDR1 MNHNS and CDR2 SASEGT. The CDR3 totals 13 residues. The germline V and J ends were trimmed by 1 base and 14 bases, with 15 bases remaining between them. The CDR3 DNA follows: TGTGCCAGCAGTGAAGGGCCCAGGGCAGGGGAGCATTTT. Residues: CASSEGPRAGEHF.

This clone was seen once. This sequence joins TRBV7-2 and TRBJ1-5; possible D gene TRBD1, 6 bases. The CDR3 spans 14 residues. V lost 8 bases, J lost 1 base, and 12 bases lay in between. The germline V gene has CDR1 SGHTA and CDR2 FQGNSA. CDR3 amino acids: CASDRPGSNQPQHF. CDR3 DNA: TGTGCCAGCGACAGGCCAGGAAGCAATCAGCCCCAGCATTTT.

The chain joins TRBV3-1 (or the pseudogene TRBV3-2) to TRBJ1-5; D remains unclear. This CDR3 contains 15 residues. Per the germline V gene, CDR1 is LGHDT and CDR2 is YNNKEL (reference sequence). V lost 0 bases and J 3 bases, leaving 9 bases between the germline ends. The DNA for the CDR3 is TGTGCCAGCAGCCAAGATGCGGGAGACAATCAGCCCCAGCATTTT. Translated: CASSQDAGDNQPQHF.

The chain employs TRBV6-1 and TRBJ1-1; D perhaps matches TRBD1 (6 bases). With 0 bases removed from V and 5 bases from J, the gap between germline ends came to 16 bases. CDR1 and CDR2 from the germline V gene are MNHNS and SASEGT. The CDR3 spans 16 residues. The CDR3 is CASSEALLQGGTEAFF. The CDR3 nucleotides are TGTGCCAGCAGTGAAGCGCTTCTACAGGGTGGAACTGAAGCTTTCTTT.

The chain joins TRBV18 to TRBJ2-3, with a tentative D call TRBD2 (6 bases). The CDR3 has 14 residues. Germline assignment: CDR1 KGHSH and CDR2 LQKENI. V lost 6 bases and J 4 bases, leaving 14 bases between the germline ends. The CDR3 DNA reads as TGTGCCAGCTCCGACGGACTATCGGCAGATACGCAGTATTTT. It encodes CASSDGLSADTQYF. The whole variable domain, filled in from reference TRBV18 and TRBJ2-3, reads NAGVMQNPRHLVRRRGQEARLRCSPMKGHSHVYWYRQLPEEGLKFMVYLQKENIIDESGMPKERFSAEFPKEGPSILRIQQVVRGDSAAYFCASSDGLSADTQYFGPGTRLTVL.

The chain combines TRBV3-1 (or the pseudogene TRBV3-2) with TRBJ2-3; TRBD1 is a possible D gene (5 bases). There are 16 residues in the CDR3. Germline CDR1 LGHDT, CDR2 YNNKEL (reference sequence). The V end lost 2 bases, the J end lost 2 bases, and 14 bases lay between the germline ends. The CDR3 here is CASSQPLGPYTDTQYF. CDR3 coding DNA: TGTGCCAGCAGCCAACCTCTGGGGCCTTACACAGATACGCAGTATTTT.

The chain combines TRBV12-3 or TRBV12-4 with TRBJ1-2, with 11 bases lining up with TRBD1. The length of the CDR3 is 13 residues. J was trimmed by 8 bases and V by 2 bases; bases with no gene match: 1. The CDR3 nucleotides are TGTGCCAGCAGTTTACGGACAGGGGGCGGCTACACCTTC. Its translation is CASSLRTGGGYTF.

In this sample, this clone turned up once. The chain carries TRBV3-1 (or the pseudogene TRBV3-2) and TRBJ2-5, with 12 positions matching TRBD2. The length of the CDR3 is 19 residues. Germline V lookup: CDR1 LGHDT, CDR2 YNNKEL (reference sequence). The V and J ends lost 2 bases and 4 bases, in that order; junction bases with no gene match: 14. DNA for the CDR3: TGTGCCAGCAGCCAAAACAAACTGCGACTAGCGGGAGAGGGAGAGACCCAGTACTTC. Translation: CASSQNKLRLAGEGETQYF.

The table lists this clone with a count of one. This rearrangement joins TRBV27 to TRBJ2-1; 8 bases match TRBD2. CDR1 and CDR2 from the germline V gene are MNHEY and SMNVEV (reference sequence). With 5 bases clipped from V and 9 bases from J, the junction kept 6 bases outside the gene matches. The CDR3 length is 13 residues. The CDR3 DNA reads as TGTGCCAGCAGTCCGACTAGCGAGTTTGAGCAGTTCTTC. Its protein product is CASSPTSEFEQFF.

The chain links TRBV6-1 to TRBJ2-1; D ambiguous. V lost 2 bases and J 0 bases, leaving 8 bases between the germline ends. The CDR3 totals 15 residues. Germline V gene data show CDR1 as MNHNS and CDR2 as SASEGT. CDR3 coding DNA: TGTGCCAGCAGTGAACCAGTGAACTCCTACAATGAGCAGTTCTTC. This encodes CASSEPVNSYNEQFF.

The chain joins TRBV2 to TRBJ1-4; TRBD1 aligns across 7 bases. Germline CDR1 and CDR2: SNHLY and FYNNEI. J lost 6 bases, V lost 6 bases, and 4 bases had no gene match. The CDR3 covers 13 residues. This chain's CDR3 is CASSPGTDEKLFF. The CDR3 nucleotides are TGTGCCAGCAGCCCCGGGACAGATGAAAAACTGTTTTTT.

A few counts support this clone. J is TRBJ1-2 and V is TRBV7-9, with 9 bases identical to TRBD1. Looked up from germline, CDR1 is SEHNR and CDR2 is FQNEAQ (reference sequence). V dropped 5 bases and J dropped 3; count of bases not matched to a gene: 1. This CDR3 spans 13 amino acids. The CDR3 loop reads CASSRDRDYGYTF. As DNA, the CDR3 is TGTGCCAGCAGCCGGGACAGGGACTATGGCTACACCTTC. Full variable domain (missing parts from reference TRBV7-9 and TRBJ1-2): DTGVSQNPRHKITKRGQNVTFRCDPISEHNRLYWYRQTLGQGPEFLTYFQNEAQLEKSRLLSDRFSAERPKGSFSTLEIQRTEQGDSAMYLCASSRDRDYGYTFGSGTRLTVV.